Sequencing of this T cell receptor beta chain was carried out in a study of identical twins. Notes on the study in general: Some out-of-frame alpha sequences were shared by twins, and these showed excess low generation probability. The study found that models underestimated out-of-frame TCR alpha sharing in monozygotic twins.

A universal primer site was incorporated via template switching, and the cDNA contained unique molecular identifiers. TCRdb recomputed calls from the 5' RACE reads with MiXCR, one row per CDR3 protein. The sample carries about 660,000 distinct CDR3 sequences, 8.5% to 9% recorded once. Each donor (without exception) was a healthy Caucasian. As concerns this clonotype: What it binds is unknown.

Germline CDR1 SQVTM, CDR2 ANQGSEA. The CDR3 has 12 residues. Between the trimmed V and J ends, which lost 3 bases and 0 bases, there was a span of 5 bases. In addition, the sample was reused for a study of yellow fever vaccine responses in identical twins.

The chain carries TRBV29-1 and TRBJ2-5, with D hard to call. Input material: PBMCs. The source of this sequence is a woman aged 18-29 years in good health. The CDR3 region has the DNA TGCAGCGTTGATTGGTACCAAGAGACCCAGTACTTC. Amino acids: CSVDWYQETQYF.